What follows is one TCR beta chain and its context. No cognate antigen has been identified for it. Per-base quality was not reported, and no clone a single base away is much larger than it. Each collaborating institution followed its own protocols to collect whole blood in K2EDTA tubes. Collaborator samples were shipped for TCRbeta analysis as frozen whole blood, isolated PBMCs, or DNA extracted from either sample type. The immunoSEQ Assay, a bias-controlled multiplex PCR, was used to amplify TCRbeta CDR3 regions from genomic DNA. In the paper's pipeline: Within the assay, amplification of reference gene primers was used to estimate how many nucleated cells each sample contained. Sequence reads were collapsed and filtered to measure the absolute abundance of every unique TCRbeta CDR3 rearrangement. For each sample, productive Simpson clonality was calculated by taking the square root of Simpson's diversity index across productive rearrangements. Not all clones reach the TCRdb copy of this immuneACCESS table, which keeps in-frame sequences only. Checked studies attribute under half of the gap to unresolved V genes and leave the rest unexplained. The DNA gave D and trimming, while V, J and clone size come from that table. This sample lists 140,000 to 150,000 clones; 78% were detected once. The ten largest clones add up to 1.9% of the sample.

The entry originates in a study of blood T cell repertoires in COVID-19 (dated by TCRdb to 2019 to 2021). Background for the entire study: Samples covering the acute and convalescent phases of COVID-19 were provided by collaborators in the United States, Italy and Spain. The material from the prospective study consisted of cDNA or gDNA derived from T cells, B-cell-depleted T cells, or PBMCs. Deeply sampled blood TCRbeta repertoires from subjects exposed to, actively infected with, or recovered from COVID-19 were included in the dataset. The repertoires were made available in a free public database intended to serve as a resource for research on the immune response to SARS-CoV-2. The samples were drawn from two sources: the first 160 participants of the ongoing ImmuneRACE study, and 950 to 1,500 subjects contributed by 6 global collaborators. Sample metadata almost always included a de-identified subject ID, COVID-19 status, age in years and sex. Where available, HLA class I and class II types were obtained from metadata supplied by the sample provider rather than from assay-based typing. Here is what the overall study found, with its caveats: How much clinical and demographic metadata was included differed by source and by participant, and the metadata was provided uncurated.

CDR1 and CDR2 are read off the germline V gene as SGHVS and FQNEAQ. V and J lose 5 bases and 0 bases, and a span of 16 bases separates them. Including cysteine and phenylalanine, the CDR3 has 16 amino acids. The read is trimmed to its CDR3 DNA, 48 bases read in frame from base 1. The sequencing input was peripheral blood. The chain is encoded by TRBV7-8 joined to TRBJ1-1; D gene: possibly TRBD1, on 5 matching bases. This clonotype originated in a woman aged 60 to 75 with acute or convalescent COVID-19. The sequenced DNA: TGTGCCAGCAGCCCCACGGGGGGTTTAATGAACACTGAAGCTTTCTTT. This gives the protein CASSPTGGLMNTEAFF.